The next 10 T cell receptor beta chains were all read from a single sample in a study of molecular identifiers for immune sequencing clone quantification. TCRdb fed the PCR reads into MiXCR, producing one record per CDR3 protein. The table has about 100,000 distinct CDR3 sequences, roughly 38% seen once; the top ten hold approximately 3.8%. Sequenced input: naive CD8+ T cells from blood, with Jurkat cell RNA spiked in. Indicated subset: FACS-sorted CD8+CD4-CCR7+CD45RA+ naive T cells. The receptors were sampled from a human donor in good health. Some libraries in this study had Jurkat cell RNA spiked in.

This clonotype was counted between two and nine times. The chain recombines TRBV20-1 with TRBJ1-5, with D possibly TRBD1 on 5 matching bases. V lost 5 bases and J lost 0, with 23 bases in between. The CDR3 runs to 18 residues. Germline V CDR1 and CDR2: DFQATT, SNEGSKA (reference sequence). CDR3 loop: CSAPFWDPDSVSNQPQHF. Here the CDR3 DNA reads TGCAGTGCTCCGTTTTGGGACCCCGACTCAGTTAGCAATCAGCCCCAGCATTTT.

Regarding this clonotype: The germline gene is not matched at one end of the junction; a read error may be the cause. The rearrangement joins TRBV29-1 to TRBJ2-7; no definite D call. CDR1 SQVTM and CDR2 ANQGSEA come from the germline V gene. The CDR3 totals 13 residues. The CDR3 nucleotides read TGCTGCGGCCAGGTGGATTCGGTCTACGAGCTGTACTTC. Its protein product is CCGQVDSVYELYF.

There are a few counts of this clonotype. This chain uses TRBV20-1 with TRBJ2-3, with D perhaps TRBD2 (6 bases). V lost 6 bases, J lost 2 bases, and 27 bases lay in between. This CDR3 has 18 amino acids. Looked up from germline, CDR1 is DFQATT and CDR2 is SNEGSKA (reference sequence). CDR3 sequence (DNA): TGCAGTGCCCCTAGAGCGACTACCCTGGGGGAGGACACAGATACGCAGTATTTT. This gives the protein CSAPRATTLGEDTDTQYF.

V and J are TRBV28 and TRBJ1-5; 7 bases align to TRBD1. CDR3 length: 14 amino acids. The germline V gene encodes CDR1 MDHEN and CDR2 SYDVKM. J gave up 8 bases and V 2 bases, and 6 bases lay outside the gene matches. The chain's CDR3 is CASSLRQGFEPQHF. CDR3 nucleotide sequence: TGTGCCAGCAGTTTACGACAGGGTTTTGAGCCCCAGCATTTT.

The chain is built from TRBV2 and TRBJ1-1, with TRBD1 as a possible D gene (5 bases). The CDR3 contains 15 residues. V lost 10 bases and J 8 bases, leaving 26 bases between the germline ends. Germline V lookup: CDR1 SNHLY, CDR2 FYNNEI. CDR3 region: CAIPRNIPANREAFF. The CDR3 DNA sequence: TGTGCCATCCCCCGGAACATCCCGGCGAACAGGGAAGCTTTCTTT.

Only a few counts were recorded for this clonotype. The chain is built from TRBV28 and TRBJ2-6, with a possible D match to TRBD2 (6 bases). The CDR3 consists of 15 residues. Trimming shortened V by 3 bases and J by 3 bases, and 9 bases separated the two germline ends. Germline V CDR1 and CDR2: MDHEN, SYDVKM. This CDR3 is CASSFWGGGANVLTF. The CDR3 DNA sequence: TGTGCCAGCAGTTTTTGGGGAGGTGGGGCCAACGTCCTGACTTTC.

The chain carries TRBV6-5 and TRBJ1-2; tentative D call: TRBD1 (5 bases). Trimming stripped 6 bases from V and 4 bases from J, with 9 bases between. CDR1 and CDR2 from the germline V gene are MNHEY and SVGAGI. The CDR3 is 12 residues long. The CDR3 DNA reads TGTGCCAGCAGGGGACGGTCCTATGGCTACACCTTC. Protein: CASRGRSYGYTF.

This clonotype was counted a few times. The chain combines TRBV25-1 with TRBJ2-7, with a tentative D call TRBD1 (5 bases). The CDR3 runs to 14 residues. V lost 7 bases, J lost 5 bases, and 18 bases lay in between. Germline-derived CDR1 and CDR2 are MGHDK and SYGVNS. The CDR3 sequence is CASMGRKGPHEQYF. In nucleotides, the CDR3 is TGTGCCAGCATGGGGCGGAAGGGGCCCCACGAGCAGTACTTC.

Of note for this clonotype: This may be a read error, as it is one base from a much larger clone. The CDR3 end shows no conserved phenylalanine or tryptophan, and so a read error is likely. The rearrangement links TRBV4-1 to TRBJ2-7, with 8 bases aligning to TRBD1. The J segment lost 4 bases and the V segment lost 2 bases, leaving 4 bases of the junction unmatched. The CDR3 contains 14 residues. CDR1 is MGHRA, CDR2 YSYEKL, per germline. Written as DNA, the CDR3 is TGCGCCAGCAGCCAAAATCGACAGGGGTACGAGCAGTACATC. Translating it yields CASSQNRQGYEQYI.

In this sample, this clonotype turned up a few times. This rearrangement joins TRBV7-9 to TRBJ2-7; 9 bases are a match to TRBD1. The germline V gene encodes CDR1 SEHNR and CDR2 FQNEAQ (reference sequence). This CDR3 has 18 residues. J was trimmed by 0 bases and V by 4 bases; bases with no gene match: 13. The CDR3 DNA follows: TGTGCCAGCAGCTCAGCGGTCCTCCGGACAGGGGACTCCTACGAGCAGTACTTC. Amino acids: CASSSAVLRTGDSYEQYF.